There are many counts of the clone carrying this T cell receptor beta chain. Its antigen is as yet unknown. Extraction of total RNA was performed on unfractionated whole blood. The library gave individual cDNA molecules unique molecular identifiers. TCRdb processed the 5' RACE reads anew with MiXCR; each CDR3 protein has one entry. Of about 140,000 distinct CDR3 sequences in the sample, approximately 4% are singletons; the top ten hold over 1.2%. This specimen belongs to a study of human T cells and chemical hapten exposure. Turning to the study itself: Per-sample TCR yield variability stemmed mainly from small pooled library volume differences.

General study findings and limits: No alteration of TCRs above 1 in 1000 frequency was seen with DPC sensitization.

This TCR was sampled from a female donor in good health.

The CDR3 DNA reads TGCAGCGTGGGGTCGGATACGCAGTATTTT. It translates to CSVGSDTQYF. The V gene is TRBV29-1, the J gene TRBJ2-3; D gene unclear. Germline CDR1 SQVTM, CDR2 ANQGSEA. V gave up 6 bases and J gave up 6 bases, with 7 bases separating them. CDR3 length equals 10 residues.